This T cell receptor beta chain derives from a study of early T cells in non-severe SARS-CoV-2 infection. Overall study context: Sequencing of unsorted whole blood was done on bulk RNA, leaving chains unpaired.

Findings of the study overall: VDJdb-based annotation leaned toward anti-spike CD8 responses and missed private and CD4 specificities.

This clonotype was seen a few times. The target antigen is unknown. Unique molecular identifier tags were affixed to discrete cDNA molecules. TCRdb used MiXCR to reprocess the 5' RACE reads, holding one entry per CDR3 protein. The table records approximately 100,000 distinct CDR3 sequences, approximately 15% of them present only once. The sequence was collected from an adult who was a healthcare worker with PCR-confirmed SARS-CoV-2 infection or an uninfected control (not recorded which). Sequences were obtained from whole blood.

The CDR3 loop reads CASSLGRQGGNQPQHF. The CDR3 nucleotides are TGTGCCAGCAGCCTCGGCCGGCAAGGCGGGAATCAGCCCCAGCATTTT. The chain employs TRBV28 and TRBJ1-5, with D hard to call. The V gene lost 6 bases and the J gene lost 4 bases, with 19 bases spanning the gap. CDR1 MDHEN and CDR2 SYDVKM come from the germline V gene. The CDR3 loop spans 16 amino acids.